This T cell receptor (beta chain) was recovered during a study of T cell responses to AZD1222 COVID-19 vaccine (dated by TCRdb to the early 2020s). In terms of the full investigation: A total of about 250 trial participants underwent TCR sequencing, of whom 207 had received two doses of AZD1222 and about 26 had received two doses of the MenACWY control vaccine. Trial participants were enrolled by age into 18-55, 56-69 and 70-plus year subgroups, with about 150, 27 and 61 TCR-sequenced participants respectively. General conclusions and limits of the study: Because no day 14 peak-response samples were available, repertoires were characterized only after the peak T cell response. Participants were mostly white British, with more females than males. The authors suggested clonal diversity may have been underestimated. Reportedly, close to half of the unique spike-specific TCRs recognized epitopes lying outside the regions that are mutated in the B.1.351 and B.1.1.7 variants. After two AZD1222 doses, spike-specific TCR breadth and depth were significantly higher than at day 0 and than in MenACWY recipients. Vaccine-associated CD4 TCRs spanned the whole spike protein, with dominant responses in regions 160-218 and 743-854. Conclusions about previously exposed vaccinees are limited, since just a handful of AZD1222 recipients were seropositive for SARS-CoV-2 at baseline. The 56-69-year group was small, and its depth increase did not reach significance, likely because of low power.

The CDR3 regions of human TCRbeta chains were subjected to immunosequencing. As for how the authors treated the data: Repertoire TCRs were checked for matches against a reference library of SARS-CoV-2-specific TCRs that had been generated using the MIRA antigen-specificity platform. Breadth was defined as the fraction of unique TCRs that were SARS-CoV-2-associated. Depth was defined as the fraction of total T cells that were SARS-CoV-2-associated. Each spike-specific TCR was assigned to its reactive spike region and to a CD4 or CD8 class using the MIRA data. Log10-transformed breadth and depth values were compared by one-way ANOVA with Sidak's multiple comparisons tests. TCRdb stores this immuneACCESS table with in-frame sequences only. Part of the clones is absent; in the studies checked, under half of the shortfall reflects unresolved V genes, and no reason is known for the rest. V, J and clone size reflect that table, while D and trimming were determined from the DNA. This sample lists 160,000 or so clones; 85% to 90% were detected once. Of the sample, roughly 4% is held by the ten largest clones.

V and J lose 2 bases and 1 base, and a span of 9 bases separates them. CDR1 and CDR2 are drawn from the germline V gene (reference sequence): GTSNPN, SVGIG. The CDR3 goes from the cysteine to the phenylalanine over 13 residues. Only the CDR3 DNA stays, 39 bases, in frame from base 1. Remarks on this clone: No antigen is known for it. The sample holds no much larger clone one base away, and base qualities are not on file.

Read against the paper, the sample's time point label means: about 28 days (+/-7) after the second vaccine dose. According to the study, the label for this sample's treatment or condition signals: meningococcal conjugate vaccine given as trial control. Samples from vaccinated people were obtained from the UK trials COV001 and COV002, which included a single-blind randomized controlled phase 2/3 trial of AZD1222 (ChAdOx1 nCoV-19) in healthy adults. For TCRbeta chain sequencing, PBMC samples from trial participants were taken at day 0 and at day 28 after the second dose. The sequence links TRBV30 to TRBJ2-7, with a tentative D gene TRBD2 over 5 matching bases. This clonotype originated in an adult who received the MenACWY meningococcal vaccine as a control. This specimen was peripheral blood, taken 28 days after the second dose of the MenACWY control vaccine. The DNA is TGTGCCTGGAGTCAGACGGGATCCTACGAGCAGTACTTC. Its protein product is CAWSQTGSYEQYF.